Listed below are T cell receptor beta chains from one sample, sequenced in a study of read filtering for tumor transcriptome and immune sequencing. TCRdb re-called the reads with MiXCR, one entry per CDR3 protein. The sample lists roughly 90,000 distinct CDR3 sequences, around a fifth occurring once. Sequencing input: a population of CD138-negative cells sorted from bone marrow. These receptors came from a donor at least 40 years old with multiple myeloma. Both conserved end residues are part of each CDR3. The order of the fields is J gene, D gene, V gene, clone size, CDR3 DNA, CDR3 protein. The D gene is left open where the match is weak. Some rows have no size entry. The others give once, few or many, or a class for an expanded clone.

TRBJ2-3 | . | TRBV5-1 | many | TGCGCCAGCAGCTCCACAGATACGCAGTATTTT | CASSSTDTQYF
TRBJ2-1 | . | TRBV20-1 | many | TGCAGTGCTCCGACTAGACTCCTCACCAATGAGCAGTTCTTC | CSAPTRLLTNEQFF
TRBJ2-7 | . | TRBV11-1 | many | TGTGCCAGCAGCTTAATCACGACCTACGAGCAGTACTTC | CASSLITTYEQYF
TRBJ1-1 | . | TRBV28 | few | TGTGCCATCATAAAGGGACGCCTGAACACTGAAGCTTTCTTT | CAIIKGRLNTEAFF
TRBJ2-5 | TRBD2 | TRBV25-1 | few | TGTGCCAGCAGTGACCCCATAGCGGGGCTAGAGACCCAGTACTTC | CASSDPIAGLETQYF
TRBJ2-1 | . | TRBV5-5 | many | TGTGCCAGCAGCTTACAGGCCCCTGGGGGGCAGTTCTTC | CASSLQAPGGQFF
TRBJ2-7 | . | TRBV6-5 | many | TGTGCCAGCAGTCCCCTAGGGGACCCCCACTACGAGCAGTACTTC | CASSPLGDPHYEQYF
TRBJ2-7 | . | TRBV4-1 | many | TGCGCCAGCAGCCAAGATGTAAGGGGATCCTACTACGAGCAGTACTTC | CASSQDVRGSYYEQYF
TRBJ1-1 | . | TRBV7-9 | many | TGTGCCAGCAGCAGGGAAGCTTTCTTT | CASSREAFF
TRBJ2-5 | . | TRBV20-1 | many | TGCAGTGCTCTGGAGCGCATACAAGAGACCCAGTACTTC | CSALERIQETQYF
TRBJ1-6 | . | TRBV20-1 | many | TGCAGTGCTAGTGATGGGGCTAATTCACCCCTCCACTTT | CSASDGANSPLHF
TRBJ1-1 | . | TRBV15 | many | TGTGCCACCAGCAGAAAGGGAGCGACTGAAGCTTTCTTT | CATSRKGATEAFF
TRBJ1-1 | TRBD1 | TRBV6-5 | many | TGTGCCAGCAAGTTTGGACAGGGGTTGGCTGAAGCTTTCTTT | CASKFGQGLAEAFF
TRBJ2-2 | . | TRBV2 | many | TGTGCCAGCAGAGCGGTCCTCCATAACGGGGAGCTGTTTTTT | CASRAVLHNGELFF
TRBJ2-1 | . | TRBV4-1 | . | TGTGCCAGCAGCTCTACGTTCGGCAGCAATGAGCAGTTCTTC | CASSSTFGSNEQFF
TRBJ1-1 | . | TRBV2 | . | TGTGCCAGCAGTGACTGGGCGGGGAACACTGAGACTTTCTTT | CASSDWAGNTETFF
TRBJ2-3 | TRBD1 | TRBV4-2 | many | TGTGCCAGCAGCCACGGACAGGGCCCCACAGATACGCAGTATTTT | CASSHGQGPTDTQYF
TRBJ1-5 | . | TRBV19 | . | TGTGCCAGTAGTATAGTTGGGGACCCTGCGCCCCAGCATTTT | CASSIVGDPAPQHF
TRBJ2-1 | . | TRBV5-1 | medium-sized | TGCGCCAGCAGCTTCGTCCGCGGGGCCAATGAGCAGTTCTTC | CASSFVRGANEQFF
TRBJ2-5 | . | TRBV6-1 | many | TGTGCCAGCAGTGAATATCCTCTCCAAGAGACCCAGTACTTC | CASSEYPLQETQYF
TRBJ1-2 | . | TRBV28 | . | TGTGCCAGCAGTTCAGGATTGAACTATGGCTACACCTTC | CASSSGLNYGYTF
TRBJ2-4 | . | TRBV12-3/TRBV12-4 | many | TGTGCCAGCAGTTTAGCAGCTAAAAACATTCAGTACTTC | CASSLAAKNIQYF
TRBJ2-2 | . | TRBV29-1 | many | TGCAGCGTAGGGCCGGGACGGGACACCGGGGAGCTGTTTTTT | CSVGPGRDTGELFF
TRBJ2-3 | . | TRBV10-3 | many | TGTGCCATCAGTGAGTCGGCTAGCACAGATACGCAGTATTTT | CAISESASTDTQYF
TRBJ1-5 | TRBD1 | TRBV28 | many | TGTGCCAGCAGCCCCGACAGGGGTCGCAATCAGCCCCAGCATTTT | CASSPDRGRNQPQHF
TRBJ2-2 | TRBD1 | TRBV5-1 | . | TGCGCCAGTATGACAGGGAGTCACACCGGGGAGCTGCTTTTT | CASMTGSHTGELLF
TRBJ1-4 | TRBD1 | TRBV5-1 | many | TGCGCCAGCAGCCGCGACAGGGTGGAGGAAAAACTGTTTTTT | CASSRDRVEEKLFF
TRBJ2-1 | . | TRBV19 | few | TGTGCCAGTAGGCGGGGGCTCTACAATGAGCAGTTCTTC | CASRRGLYNEQFF
TRBJ1-4 | . | TRBV6-6 | many | TGTGCCACCAGAGGGAACGAAAAACTGTTTTTT | CATRGNEKLFF
TRBJ1-5 | . | TRBV4-1 | many | TGCGCCAGCAGCCAAGGACGGGGGCGAAGCAATCAGCCCCAGCATTTT | CASSQGRGRSNQPQHF
TRBJ1-1 | TRBD1 | TRBV5-1 | many | TGCGCCAGCAGCCCGCGGACAGGGGGAAAGACTGAAGCTTTCTTT | CASSPRTGGKTEAFF
TRBJ2-5 | . | TRBV20-1 | many | TGCAGTGCTAGGGGCGGGGAGACCCAGTACTTC | CSARGGETQYF
TRBJ2-1 | TRBD2 | TRBV5-1 | . | TGCGCCAGCAGCTTTAGCGGGGGATCCGACAATGAGCAGTTCTTC | CASSFSGGSDNEQFF
TRBJ1-1 | TRBD1 | TRBV30 | . | TGTGCCTGGAGTCCAACAGGGGCAGCTGAAGCTTTCTTT | CAWSPTGAAEAFF
TRBJ1-5 | TRBD1 | TRBV28 | many | TGTGCCAGCAGCAATCGACAGGGCTCCAATCAGCCCCAGCATTTT | CASSNRQGSNQPQHF
TRBJ2-5 | . | TRBV5-4 | few | TGTGCCAGCAGCTTTAGCCAGGGACCCCAAGAGACCCAGTACTTC | CASSFSQGPQETQYF
TRBJ2-5 | . | TRBV15 | . | TGTGCCACCAGCAGAGCGGCTAGCATACTCGAGACCCAGTACTTC | CATSRAASILETQYF
TRBJ2-3 | . | TRBV6-6 | few | TGTGCCAGCAGTTACGGACAGACTAGCACAGATACGCAGTATTTT | CASSYGQTSTDTQYF
TRBJ1-1 | . | TRBV7-9 | many | TGTGCCAGCACCCGGACGGGTGAAGCTTTCTTT | CASTRTGEAFF
TRBJ2-1 | TRBD2 | TRBV7-2 | many | TGTGCCAGCAGGTGGACTAGCGGGGGTTCGGTTTACAATGAGCAGTTCTTC | CASRWTSGGSVYNEQFF
TRBJ2-1 | . | TRBV12-3/TRBV12-4 | . | TGTGCCAGCAGTCCACAACAGGGTAGTGAGCAGTTCTTC | CASSPQQGSEQFF
TRBJ1-5 | TRBD1 | TRBV12-3/TRBV12-4 | . | TGTGCCAGCAATTTGAACTATCCGGGACAGGGACCTGTGGGCAATCAGCCCCAGCATTTT | CASNLNYPGQGPVGNQPQHF
TRBJ2-3 | . | TRBV12-3/TRBV12-4 | . | TGTGCCAGCAGTTTCAGACAGAGCACAGATACGCAGTATTTT | CASSFRQSTDTQYF
TRBJ2-1 | . | TRBV2 | many | TGTGCCAGCACCGACACGGGGTACAATGAGCAGTTCTTC | CASTDTGYNEQFF
TRBJ2-1 | TRBD1 | TRBV27 | many | TGTGCCAGCACCCTAAGGGACAGGGGGCACAATGAGCAGTTCTTC | CASTLRDRGHNEQFF
TRBJ1-4 | . | TRBV2 | few | TGTGCCAGCACCCTGCTACCAGGGGTCGGAGAAAAACTGTTTTTT | CASTLLPGVGEKLFF
TRBJ1-1 | TRBD1 | TRBV5-1 | . | TGCGCCAGCAGCACCACCGGGACAGGGGACACTGAAGCTTTCTTT | CASSTTGTGDTEAFF
TRBJ2-5 | . | TRBV2 | few | TGTGCCAGCAGTGAAGAAGAGACCCAGTACTTC | CASSEEETQYF
TRBJ1-4 | . | TRBV5-1 | many | TGCGCCAGCAGCACACCCGAGGGGAGTGAAAAACTGTTTTTT | CASSTPEGSEKLFF
TRBJ2-2 | TRBD1 | TRBV7-2 | many | TGTGCCAGCAGCCCATTCGGACAGGGCGGGGAGCTGTTTTTT | CASSPFGQGGELFF